These T cell receptor beta chains were read from a single sample in a study of cytomegalovirus exposure and HLA in healthy donors. Sequenced by immunoSEQ multiplex PCR; TCRdb stores in-frame clones only, minus some. Among about 110,000 clones listed, roughly 90% were seen once. The sequenced sample was PBMCs. These receptors all stem from a woman aged 30 to 39 in good health and CMV-seropositive. CDR3s include the opening cysteine and the closing phenylalanine or tryptophan. A D gene is named only where the DNA matches it firmly. Size is omitted from some rows. Given values are once, few, many or a class for expanded clones.

d_gene,abundance,v_gene,j_gene,CDR3nt,CDR3aa
NA,NA,TRBV6-5,TRBJ1-6,TGTGCCAGCAGTTACTCGTTCGGGAATTCACCCCTCCACTTT,CASSYSFGNSPLHF
TRBD1,NA,TRBV5-1,TRBJ2-2,TGCGCCAGCAGCTTGGAGGCAGGGGGCTTTACCGGGGAGCTGTTTTTT,CASSLEAGGFTGELFF
TRBD2,NA,TRBV28,TRBJ2-5,TGTGCCAGCAGTTTACTAGGACTAGCGGGAGGTGGAGAGACCCAGTACTTC,CASSLLGLAGGGETQYF
TRBD1,NA,TRBV28,TRBJ2-7,TGTGCCAGCAGCGGCTGGGACAGGGGCTACGAGCAGTACTTC,CASSGWDRGYEQYF
NA,NA,TRBV11-2,TRBJ2-2,TGTGCCAGCAGCTCCTCGGGAGTGCCAACCGGGGAGCTGTTTTTT,CASSSSGVPTGELFF
NA,NA,TRBV7-3,TRBJ2-2,TGTGCCAGCAGCAGATCATCGGGAGCCCCGAACACCGGGGAGCTGTTTTTT,CASSRSSGAPNTGELFF
NA,once,TRBV9,TRBJ1-1,TGTGCCAGCAGCGTTCAGGGAACGAACACTGAAGCTTTCTTT,CASSVQGTNTEAFF
NA,NA,TRBV5-1,TRBJ2-7,TGCGCCAGCAGCTTGGAGTGGGCGTACGAGCAGTACTTC,CASSLEWAYEQYF
TRBD2,NA,TRBV9,TRBJ2-1,TGTGCCAGCAGCGCCGGGACTAGCGACCACAATGAGCAGTTCTTC,CASSAGTSDHNEQFF
TRBD1,NA,TRBV9,TRBJ1-1,TGTGCCAGCAGCGTAAGTGACAGGGTGGACACTGAAGCTTTCTTT,CASSVSDRVDTEAFF
TRBD2,NA,TRBV5-4,TRBJ2-3,TGTGCCAGCAGCTTTAGCGGGAGTGTCACAGATACGCAGTATTTT,CASSFSGSVTDTQYF
NA,NA,TRBV14,TRBJ2-2,TGTGCCAGCAGCCAAGTTGGAGGGACCGGGGAGCTGTTTTTT,CASSQVGGTGELFF
TRBD1,NA,TRBV9,TRBJ1-1,TGTGCCAGCAGCGTAGGTGCGGGACAGGGGCATTCGAACACTGAAGCTTTCTTT,CASSVGAGQGHSNTEAFF
NA,NA,TRBV23-1,TRBJ2-2,TGCGCCAGCAGTCGCCAGCGAGAGGGAACCGGGGAGCTGTTTTTT,CASSRQREGTGELFF